The clone carrying this T cell receptor beta chain was seen repeatedly, ten times or more. Its antigen remains unidentified. The data derive from a study of early T cells in non-severe SARS-CoV-2 infection. General study points: VDJdb-based annotation leaned toward anti-spike CD8 responses and missed private and CD4 specificities.

Each CDR3 protein is one row after TCRdb ran MiXCR on the 5' RACE reads. The sample has under 25,000 distinct CDR3 sequences; 5% are singletons. The material sequenced was whole blood. This receptor was obtained from an adult who was a healthcare worker with PCR-confirmed SARS-CoV-2 infection or an uninfected control (not recorded which).

The CDR3 is CASSLGGQHSGNTIYF. CDR3 bases: TGTGCCAGCAGTTTAGGGGGACAGCACTCTGGAAACACCATATATTTT. J is TRBJ1-3 and V is TRBV12-3 or TRBV12-4; 7 bases match TRBD1. The CDR3 is 16 amino acids. V lost 1 base to trimming and J lost 0 bases; unmatched junction nucleotides: 3.